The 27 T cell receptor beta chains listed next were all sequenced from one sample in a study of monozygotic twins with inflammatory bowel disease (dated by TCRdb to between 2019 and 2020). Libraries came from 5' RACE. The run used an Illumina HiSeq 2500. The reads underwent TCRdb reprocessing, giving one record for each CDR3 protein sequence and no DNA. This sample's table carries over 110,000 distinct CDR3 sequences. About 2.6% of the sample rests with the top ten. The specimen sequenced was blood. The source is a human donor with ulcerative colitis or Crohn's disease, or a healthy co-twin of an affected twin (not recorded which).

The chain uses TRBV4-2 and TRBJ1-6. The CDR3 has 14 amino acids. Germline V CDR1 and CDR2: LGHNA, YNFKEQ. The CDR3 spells CASSRLEQNSPLHF.

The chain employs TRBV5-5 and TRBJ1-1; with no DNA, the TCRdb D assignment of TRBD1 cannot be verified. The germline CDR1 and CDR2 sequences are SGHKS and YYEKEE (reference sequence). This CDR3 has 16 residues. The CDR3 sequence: CASSTGDRAQNTEAFF.

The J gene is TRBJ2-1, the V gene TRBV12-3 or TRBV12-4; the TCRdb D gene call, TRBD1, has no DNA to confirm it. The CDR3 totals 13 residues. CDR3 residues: CASGTGGRNEQFF.

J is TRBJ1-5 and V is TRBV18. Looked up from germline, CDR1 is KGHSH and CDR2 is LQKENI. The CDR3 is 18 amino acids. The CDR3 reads CASSPSQIWGNSNQPQHF.

The CDR3 is CASSLKPPYEQYF. V usage is TRBV5-1 and J usage is TRBJ2-7; the D call of TRBD1 rests on TCRdb alone, since no DNA is present to check it. Germline V gene lookup returns CDR1 SGHRS and CDR2 YFSETQ. There are 13 residues in the CDR3.

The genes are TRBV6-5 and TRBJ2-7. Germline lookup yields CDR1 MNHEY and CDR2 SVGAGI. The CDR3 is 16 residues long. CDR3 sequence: CASSYPLEEVPYEQYF.

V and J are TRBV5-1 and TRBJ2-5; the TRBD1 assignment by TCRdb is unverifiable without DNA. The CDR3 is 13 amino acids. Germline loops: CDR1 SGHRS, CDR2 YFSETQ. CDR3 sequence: CASSLNGDGTQYF.

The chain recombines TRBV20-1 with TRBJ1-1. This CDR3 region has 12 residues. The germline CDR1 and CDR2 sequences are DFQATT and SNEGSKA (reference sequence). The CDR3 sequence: CSARIAHTEAFF.

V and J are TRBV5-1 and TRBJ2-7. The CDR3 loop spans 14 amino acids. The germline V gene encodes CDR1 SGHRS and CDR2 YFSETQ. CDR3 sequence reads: CASSLLTGTYEQYF. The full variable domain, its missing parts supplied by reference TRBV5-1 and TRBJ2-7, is KAGVTQTPRYLIKTRGQQVTLSCSPISGHRSVSWYQQTPGQGLQFLFEYFSETQRNKGNFPGRFSGRQFSNSRSEMNVSTLELGDSALYLCASSLLTGTYEQYFGPGTRLTVT.

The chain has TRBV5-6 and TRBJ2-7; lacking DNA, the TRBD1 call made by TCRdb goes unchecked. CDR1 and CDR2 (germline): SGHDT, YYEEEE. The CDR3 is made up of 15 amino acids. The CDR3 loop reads CASSEPGTGYYEQYF.

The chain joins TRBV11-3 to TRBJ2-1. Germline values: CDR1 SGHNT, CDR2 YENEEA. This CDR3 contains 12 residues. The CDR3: CASSFGFGEQFF.

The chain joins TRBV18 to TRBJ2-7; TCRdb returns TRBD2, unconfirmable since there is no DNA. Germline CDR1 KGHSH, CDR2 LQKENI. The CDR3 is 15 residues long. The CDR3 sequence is CASSPWSGESNEQYF.

CDR3 sequence reads: CASSPRLARSTDTQYF. The chain has TRBV9 and TRBJ2-3; TCRdb's D call, TRBD2, is unchecked because there is no DNA. CDR1 is SGDLS and CDR2 is YYNGEE in the germline V gene. The CDR3 loop spans 16 amino acids.

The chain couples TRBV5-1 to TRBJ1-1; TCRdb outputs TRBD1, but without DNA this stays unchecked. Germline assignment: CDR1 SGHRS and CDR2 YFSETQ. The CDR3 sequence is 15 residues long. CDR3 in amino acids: CASSLSTGGDTEAFF. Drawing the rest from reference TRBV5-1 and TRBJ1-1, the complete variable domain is KAGVTQTPRYLIKTRGQQVTLSCSPISGHRSVSWYQQTPGQGLQFLFEYFSETQRNKGNFPGRFSGRQFSNSRSEMNVSTLELGDSALYLCASSLSTGGDTEAFFGQGTRLTVV.

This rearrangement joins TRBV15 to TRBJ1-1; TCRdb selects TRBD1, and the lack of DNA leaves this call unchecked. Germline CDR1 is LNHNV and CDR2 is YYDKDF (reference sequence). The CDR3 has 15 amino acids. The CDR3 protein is CATQQGAKRGTEAFF.

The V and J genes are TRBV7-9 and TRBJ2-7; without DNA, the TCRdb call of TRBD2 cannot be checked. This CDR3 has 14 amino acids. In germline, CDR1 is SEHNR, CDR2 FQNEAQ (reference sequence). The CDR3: CASSLIAGLYEQYF.

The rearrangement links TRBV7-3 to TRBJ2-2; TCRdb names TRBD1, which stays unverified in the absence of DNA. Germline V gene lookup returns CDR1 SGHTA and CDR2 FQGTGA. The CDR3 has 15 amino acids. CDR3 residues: CASSWGQGLDGELFF.

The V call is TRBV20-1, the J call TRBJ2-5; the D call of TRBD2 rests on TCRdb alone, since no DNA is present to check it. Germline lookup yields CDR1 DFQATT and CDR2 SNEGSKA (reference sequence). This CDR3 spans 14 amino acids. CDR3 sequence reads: CSARLAGVRETQYF.

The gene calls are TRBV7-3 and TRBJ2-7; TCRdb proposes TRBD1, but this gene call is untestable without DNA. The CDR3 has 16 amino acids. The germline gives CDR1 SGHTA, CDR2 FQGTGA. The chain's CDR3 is CASSPSPGTGYYEQYF.

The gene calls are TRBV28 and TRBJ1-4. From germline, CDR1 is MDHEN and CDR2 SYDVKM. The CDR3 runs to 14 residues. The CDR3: CASSWRVGNEKLFF.

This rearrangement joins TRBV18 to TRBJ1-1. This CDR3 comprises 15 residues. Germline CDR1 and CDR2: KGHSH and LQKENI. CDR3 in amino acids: CASSPPARLGTEAFF.

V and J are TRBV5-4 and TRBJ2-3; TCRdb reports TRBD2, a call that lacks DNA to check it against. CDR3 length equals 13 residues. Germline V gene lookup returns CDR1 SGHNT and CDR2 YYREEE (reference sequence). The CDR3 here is CASSSGGTDTQYF.

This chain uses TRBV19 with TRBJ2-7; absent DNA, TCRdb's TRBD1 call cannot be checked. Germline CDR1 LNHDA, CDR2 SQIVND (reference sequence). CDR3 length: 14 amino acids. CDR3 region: CASRDSDNSYEQYF.

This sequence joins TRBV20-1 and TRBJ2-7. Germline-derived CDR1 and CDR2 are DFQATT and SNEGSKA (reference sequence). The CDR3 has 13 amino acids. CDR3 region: CSATSTASYEQYF.

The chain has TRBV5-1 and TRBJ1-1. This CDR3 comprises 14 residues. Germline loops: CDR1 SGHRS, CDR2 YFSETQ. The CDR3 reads CASSLSPGNTEAFF. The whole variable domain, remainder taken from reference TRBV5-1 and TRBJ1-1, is KAGVTQTPRYLIKTRGQQVTLSCSPISGHRSVSWYQQTPGQGLQFLFEYFSETQRNKGNFPGRFSGRQFSNSRSEMNVSTLELGDSALYLCASSLSPGNTEAFFGQGTRLTVV.

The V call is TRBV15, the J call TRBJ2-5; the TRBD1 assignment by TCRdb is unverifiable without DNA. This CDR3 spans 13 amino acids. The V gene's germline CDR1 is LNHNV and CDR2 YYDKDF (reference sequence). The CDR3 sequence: CATSGPGPRTQYF.

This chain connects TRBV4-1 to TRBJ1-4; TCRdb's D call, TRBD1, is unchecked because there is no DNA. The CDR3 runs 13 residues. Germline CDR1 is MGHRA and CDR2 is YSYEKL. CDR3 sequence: CASSLGHLEKLFF.